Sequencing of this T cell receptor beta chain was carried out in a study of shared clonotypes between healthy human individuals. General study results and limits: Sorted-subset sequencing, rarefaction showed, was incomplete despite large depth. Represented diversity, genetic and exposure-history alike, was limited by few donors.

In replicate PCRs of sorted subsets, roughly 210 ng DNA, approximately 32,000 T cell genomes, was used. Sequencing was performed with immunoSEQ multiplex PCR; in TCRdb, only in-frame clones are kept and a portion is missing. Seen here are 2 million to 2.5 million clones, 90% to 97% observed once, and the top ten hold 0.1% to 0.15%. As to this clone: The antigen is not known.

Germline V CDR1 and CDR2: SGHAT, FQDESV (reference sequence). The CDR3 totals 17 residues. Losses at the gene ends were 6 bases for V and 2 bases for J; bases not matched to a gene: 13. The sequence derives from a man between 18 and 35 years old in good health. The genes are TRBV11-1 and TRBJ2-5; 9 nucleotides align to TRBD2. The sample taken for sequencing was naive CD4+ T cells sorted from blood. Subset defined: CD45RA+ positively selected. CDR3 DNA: TGTGCCAGCAGTAACCCCTACGGTGCGGGGGGGCAAGAGACCCAGTACTTC. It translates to CASSNPYGAGGQETQYF.